This T cell receptor beta chain was sequenced in a study of blood T cell repertoires in COVID-19. CDR3 length: 16 amino acids. V dropped 1 base and J dropped 5 bases, with 14 bases sitting between them. Germline V gene data show CDR1 as SGHAT and CDR2 as FQNNGV. Libraries were prepared by immunoSEQ multiplex PCR; TCRdb keeps only in-frame clonotypes and omits some of them. Counted here are 350,000 to 450,000 clones, around 87% occurring once; the ten biggest clones make up about 2%. This clonotype was obtained from a woman aged 60 to 75 with COVID-19, enrolled during active disease. The sequencing sample was made of peripheral blood. The chain uses TRBV11-2 and TRBJ2-2; D may be TRBD1 (5 bases). The CDR3, as DNA: TGTGCCAGCAGCTTAGTAGGGGTGTTGGCGACCGGGGAGCTGTTTTTT. This translates into CASSLVGVLATGELFF. Full variable domain (rest looked up from reference TRBV11-2 and TRBJ2-2): EAGVAQSPRYKIIEKRQSVAFWCNPISGHATLYWYQQILGQGPKLLIQFQNNGVVDDSQLPKDRFSAERLKGVDSTLKIQPAKLEDSAVYLCASSLVGVLATGELFFGEGSRLTVL.